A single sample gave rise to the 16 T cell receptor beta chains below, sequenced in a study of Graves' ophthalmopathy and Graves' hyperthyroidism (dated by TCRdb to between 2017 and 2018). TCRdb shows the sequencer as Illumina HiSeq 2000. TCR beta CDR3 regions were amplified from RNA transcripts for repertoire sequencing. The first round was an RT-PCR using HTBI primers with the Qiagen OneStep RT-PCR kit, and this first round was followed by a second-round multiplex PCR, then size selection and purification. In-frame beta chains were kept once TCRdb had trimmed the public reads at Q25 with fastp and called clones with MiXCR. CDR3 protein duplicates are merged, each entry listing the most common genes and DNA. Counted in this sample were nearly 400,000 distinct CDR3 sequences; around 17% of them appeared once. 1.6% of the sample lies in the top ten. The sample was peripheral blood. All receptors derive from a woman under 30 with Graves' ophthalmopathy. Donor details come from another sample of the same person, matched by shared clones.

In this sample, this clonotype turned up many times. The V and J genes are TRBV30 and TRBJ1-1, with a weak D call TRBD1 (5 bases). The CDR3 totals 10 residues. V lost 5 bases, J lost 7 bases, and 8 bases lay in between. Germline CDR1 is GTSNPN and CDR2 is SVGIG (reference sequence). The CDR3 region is CAWVRVEAFF. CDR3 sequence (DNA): TGTGCCTGGGTCAGGGTTGAAGCTTTCTTT.

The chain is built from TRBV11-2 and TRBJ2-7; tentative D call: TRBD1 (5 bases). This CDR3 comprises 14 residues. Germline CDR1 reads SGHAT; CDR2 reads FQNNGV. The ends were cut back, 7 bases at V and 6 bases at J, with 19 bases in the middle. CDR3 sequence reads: CASTPTANLREQYF. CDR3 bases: TGTGCCAGCACCCCGACAGCCAACCTACGCGAGCAGTACTTC.

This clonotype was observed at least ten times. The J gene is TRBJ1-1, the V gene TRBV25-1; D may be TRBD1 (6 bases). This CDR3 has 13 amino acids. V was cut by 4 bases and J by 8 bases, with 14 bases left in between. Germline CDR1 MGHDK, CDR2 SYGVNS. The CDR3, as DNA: TGTGCCAGCAGTGTCCGGGGGGCGGGGGAAGCTTTCTTT. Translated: CASSVRGAGEAFF.

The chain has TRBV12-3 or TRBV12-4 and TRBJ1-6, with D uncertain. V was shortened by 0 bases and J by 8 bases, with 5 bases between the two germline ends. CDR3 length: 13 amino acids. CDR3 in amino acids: CASSLAPDSPLHF. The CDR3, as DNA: TGTGCCAGCAGTTTAGCGCCAGATTCACCCCTCCACTTT.

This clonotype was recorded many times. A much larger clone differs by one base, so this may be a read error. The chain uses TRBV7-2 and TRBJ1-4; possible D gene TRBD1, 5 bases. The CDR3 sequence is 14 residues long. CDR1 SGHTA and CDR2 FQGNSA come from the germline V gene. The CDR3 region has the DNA TGTGCCAGCAGCTTAGTGGGCGGGGGTGAAAAACTGTCTTTT. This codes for CASSLVGGGEKLSF.

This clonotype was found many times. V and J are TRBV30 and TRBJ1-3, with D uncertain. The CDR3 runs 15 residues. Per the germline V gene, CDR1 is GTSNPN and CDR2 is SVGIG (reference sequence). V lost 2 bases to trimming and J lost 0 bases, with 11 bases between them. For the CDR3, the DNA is TGTGCCTGGAGTACCCGCATTCGCTCTGGAAACACCATATATTTT. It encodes CAWSTRIRSGNTIYF.

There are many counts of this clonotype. The CDR3 protein is CASSLVPGLNQPQHF. CDR3 nucleotides: TGTGCCAGCAGTTTAGTACCAGGCCTAAATCAGCCCCAGCATTTT. The V call is TRBV12-3 or TRBV12-4, the J call TRBJ1-5; no clear D gene. V was pared by 1 base and J by 4 bases, with 11 bases between. This CDR3 spans 15 amino acids.

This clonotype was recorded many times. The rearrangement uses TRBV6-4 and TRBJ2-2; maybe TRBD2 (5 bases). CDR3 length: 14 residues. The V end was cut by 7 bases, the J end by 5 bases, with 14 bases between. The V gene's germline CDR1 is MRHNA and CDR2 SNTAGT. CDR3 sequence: CASKDGVETGELFF. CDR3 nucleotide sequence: TGTGCCAGCAAGGACGGGGTGGAGACCGGGGAGCTGTTTTTT.

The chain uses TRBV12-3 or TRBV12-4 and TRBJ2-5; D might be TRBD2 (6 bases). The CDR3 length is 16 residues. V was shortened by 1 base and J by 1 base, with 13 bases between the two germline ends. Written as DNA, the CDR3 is TGTGCCAGCAGTTTAGGGACCGGGGGTATCCAAGAGACCCAGTACTTC. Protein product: CASSLGTGGIQETQYF.

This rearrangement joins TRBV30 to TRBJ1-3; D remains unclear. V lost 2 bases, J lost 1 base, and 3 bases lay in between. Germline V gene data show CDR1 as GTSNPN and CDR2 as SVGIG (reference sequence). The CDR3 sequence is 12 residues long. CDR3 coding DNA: TGTGCCTGGAGTCCATCTGGAAACACCATATATTTT. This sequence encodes CAWSPSGNTIYF.

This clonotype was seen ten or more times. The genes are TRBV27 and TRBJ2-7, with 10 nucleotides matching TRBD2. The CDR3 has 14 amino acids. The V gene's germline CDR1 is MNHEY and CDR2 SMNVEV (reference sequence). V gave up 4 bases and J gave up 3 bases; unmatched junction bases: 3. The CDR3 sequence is CASSYASGSYEQYF. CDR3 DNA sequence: TGTGCCAGCAGTTACGCTAGCGGGAGCTACGAGCAGTACTTC.

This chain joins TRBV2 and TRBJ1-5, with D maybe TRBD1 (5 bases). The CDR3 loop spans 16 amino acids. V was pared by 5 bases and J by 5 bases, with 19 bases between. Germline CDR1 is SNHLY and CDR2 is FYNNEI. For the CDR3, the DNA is TGTGCCAGCAGTCCGGGACGGGGATACGGTGATCAGCCCCAGCATTTT. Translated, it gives CASSPGRGYGDQPQHF.

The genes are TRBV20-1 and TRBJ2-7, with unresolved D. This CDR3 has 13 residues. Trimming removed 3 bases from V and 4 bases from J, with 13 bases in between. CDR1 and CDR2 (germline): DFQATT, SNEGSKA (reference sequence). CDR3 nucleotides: TGCAGTGCTAGTTACCCGGGTACATACGAGCAGTACTTC. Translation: CSASYPGTYEQYF.

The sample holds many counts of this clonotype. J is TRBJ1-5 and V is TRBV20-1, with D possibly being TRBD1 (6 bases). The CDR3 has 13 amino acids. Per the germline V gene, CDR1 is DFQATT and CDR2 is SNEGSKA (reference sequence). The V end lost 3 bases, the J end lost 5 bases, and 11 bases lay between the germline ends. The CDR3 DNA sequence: TGCAGTGCTAGTCACAGGGTTGATCAGCCCCAGCATTTT. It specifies CSASHRVDQPQHF.

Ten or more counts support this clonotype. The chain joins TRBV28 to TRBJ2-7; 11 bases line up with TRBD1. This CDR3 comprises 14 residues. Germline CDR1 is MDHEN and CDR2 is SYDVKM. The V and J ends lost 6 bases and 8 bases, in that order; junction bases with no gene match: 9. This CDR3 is CASRGGTGGGKQYF. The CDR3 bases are TGTGCCAGCAGGGGGGGGACAGGGGGAGGGAAGCAGTACTTC.

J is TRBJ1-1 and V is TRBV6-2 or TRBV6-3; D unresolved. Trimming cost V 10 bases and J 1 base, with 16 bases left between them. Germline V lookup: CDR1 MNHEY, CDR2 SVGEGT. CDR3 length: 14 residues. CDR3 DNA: TGTGCCACCAGCGGTATCAGGACGAACACTGAAGCTTTCTTT. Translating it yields CATSGIRTNTEAFF.